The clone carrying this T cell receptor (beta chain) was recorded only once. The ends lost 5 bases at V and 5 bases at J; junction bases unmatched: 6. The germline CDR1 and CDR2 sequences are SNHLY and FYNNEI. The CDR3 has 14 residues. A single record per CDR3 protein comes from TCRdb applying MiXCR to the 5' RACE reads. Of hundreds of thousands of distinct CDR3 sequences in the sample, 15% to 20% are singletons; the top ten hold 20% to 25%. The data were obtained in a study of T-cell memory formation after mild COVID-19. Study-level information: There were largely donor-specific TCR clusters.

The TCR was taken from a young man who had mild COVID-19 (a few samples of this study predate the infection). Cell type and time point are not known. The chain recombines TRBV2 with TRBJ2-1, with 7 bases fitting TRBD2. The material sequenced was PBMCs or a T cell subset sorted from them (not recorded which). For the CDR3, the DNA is TGTGCCAGCAGTTTCTGGACTAGTAACAATGAGCAGTTCTTC. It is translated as CASSFWTSNNEQFF.